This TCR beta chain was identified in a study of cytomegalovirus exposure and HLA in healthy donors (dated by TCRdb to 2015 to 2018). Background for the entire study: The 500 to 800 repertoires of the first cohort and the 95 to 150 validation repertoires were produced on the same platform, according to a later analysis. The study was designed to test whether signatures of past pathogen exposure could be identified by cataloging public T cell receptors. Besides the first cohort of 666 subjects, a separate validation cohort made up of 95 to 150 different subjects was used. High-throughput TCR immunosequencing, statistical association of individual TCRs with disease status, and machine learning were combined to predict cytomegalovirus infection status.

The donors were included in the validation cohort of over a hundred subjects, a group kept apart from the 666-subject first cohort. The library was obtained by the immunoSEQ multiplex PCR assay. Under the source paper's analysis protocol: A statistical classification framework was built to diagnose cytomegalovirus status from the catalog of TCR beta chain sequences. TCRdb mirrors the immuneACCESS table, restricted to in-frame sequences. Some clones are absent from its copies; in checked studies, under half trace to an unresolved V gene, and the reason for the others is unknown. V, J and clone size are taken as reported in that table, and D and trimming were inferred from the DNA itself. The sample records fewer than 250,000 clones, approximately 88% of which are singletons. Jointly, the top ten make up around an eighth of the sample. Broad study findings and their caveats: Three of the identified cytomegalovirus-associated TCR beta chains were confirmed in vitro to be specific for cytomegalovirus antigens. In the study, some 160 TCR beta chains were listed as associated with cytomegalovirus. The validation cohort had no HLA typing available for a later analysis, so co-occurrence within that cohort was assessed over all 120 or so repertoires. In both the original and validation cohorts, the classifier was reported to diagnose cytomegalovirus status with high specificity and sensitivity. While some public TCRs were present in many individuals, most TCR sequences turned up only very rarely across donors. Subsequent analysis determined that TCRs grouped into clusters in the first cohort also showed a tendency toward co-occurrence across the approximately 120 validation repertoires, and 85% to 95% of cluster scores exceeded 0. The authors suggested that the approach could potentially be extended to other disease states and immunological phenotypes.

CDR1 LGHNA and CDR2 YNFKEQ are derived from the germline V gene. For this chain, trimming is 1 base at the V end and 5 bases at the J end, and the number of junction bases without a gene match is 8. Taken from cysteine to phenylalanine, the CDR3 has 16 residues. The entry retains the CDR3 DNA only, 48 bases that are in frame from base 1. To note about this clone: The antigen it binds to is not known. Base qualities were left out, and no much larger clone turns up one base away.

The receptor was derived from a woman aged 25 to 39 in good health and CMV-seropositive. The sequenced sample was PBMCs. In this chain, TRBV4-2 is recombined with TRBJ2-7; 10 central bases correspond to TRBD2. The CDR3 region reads CASSQGPLAGWDEQYF. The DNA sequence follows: TGTGCCAGCAGCCAAGGCCCACTAGCGGGATGGGACGAGCAGTACTTC.